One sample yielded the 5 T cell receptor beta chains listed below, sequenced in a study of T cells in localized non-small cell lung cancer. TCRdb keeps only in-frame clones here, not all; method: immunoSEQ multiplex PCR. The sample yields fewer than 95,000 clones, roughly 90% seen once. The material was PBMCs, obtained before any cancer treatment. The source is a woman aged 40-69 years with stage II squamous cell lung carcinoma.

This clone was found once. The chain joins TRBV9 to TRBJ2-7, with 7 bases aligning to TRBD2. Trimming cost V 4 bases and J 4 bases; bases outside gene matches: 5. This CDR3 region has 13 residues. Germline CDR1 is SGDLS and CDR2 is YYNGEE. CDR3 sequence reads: CASSPRLAYEQYF. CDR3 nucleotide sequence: TGTGCCAGCAGCCCCCGACTAGCTTACGAGCAGTACTTC.

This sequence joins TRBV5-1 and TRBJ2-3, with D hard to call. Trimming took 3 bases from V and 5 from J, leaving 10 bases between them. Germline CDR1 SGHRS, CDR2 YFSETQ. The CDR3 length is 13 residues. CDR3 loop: CASSSLLEDTQYF. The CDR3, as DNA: TGCGCCAGCAGCTCCTTGTTAGAAGATACGCAGTATTTT. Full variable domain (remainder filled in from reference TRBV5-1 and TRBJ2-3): KAGVTQTPRYLIKTRGQQVTLSCSPISGHRSVSWYQQTPGQGLQFLFEYFSETQRNKGNFPGRFSGRQFSNSRSEMNVSTLELGDSALYLCASSSLLEDTQYFGPGTRLTVL.

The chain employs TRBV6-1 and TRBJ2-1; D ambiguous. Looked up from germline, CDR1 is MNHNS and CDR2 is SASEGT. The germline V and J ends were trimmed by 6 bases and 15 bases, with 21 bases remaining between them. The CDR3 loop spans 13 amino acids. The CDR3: CASRTFEKRRRFF. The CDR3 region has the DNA TGTGCCAGCAGAACCTTCGAAAAGCGCCGGCGGTTCTTC.

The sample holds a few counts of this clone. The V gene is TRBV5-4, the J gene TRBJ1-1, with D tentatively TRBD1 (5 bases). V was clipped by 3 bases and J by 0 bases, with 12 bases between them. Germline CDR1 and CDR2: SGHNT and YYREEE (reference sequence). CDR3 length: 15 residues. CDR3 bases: TGTGCCAGCAGCTCCCCAACAGGTCTGAACACTGAAGCTTTCTTT. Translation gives CASSSPTGLNTEAFF.

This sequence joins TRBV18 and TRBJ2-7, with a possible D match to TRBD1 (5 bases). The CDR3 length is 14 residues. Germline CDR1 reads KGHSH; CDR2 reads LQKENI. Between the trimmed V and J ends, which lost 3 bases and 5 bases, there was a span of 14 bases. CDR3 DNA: TGTGCCAGCTCACCCACCTCAGGGATCGACGAGCAGTACTTC. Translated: CASSPTSGIDEQYF.